Described below is a single T cell receptor beta chain sequence and its context. The antigen remains unidentified. Positive CCR7 selection of CD45RO-negative cells yielded the naive CD8 cells, and terminally differentiated effector memory CD45RA+ cells were excluded. Genomic DNA belonging to each subset was distributed in equal measure over several immunoSEQ plates. Libraries were prepared by immunoSEQ multiplex PCR; TCRdb keeps only in-frame clonotypes and omits some of them. The data contain about 1,900,000 clones, about 95% of them singletons. CDR1 is SEHNR, CDR2 FQNEAQ, per germline (reference sequence). This CDR3 is built from 15 residues. Germline trimming cut 5 bases from V and 6 bases from J; bases unmatched to any gene: 8. This record belongs to a study of shared clonotypes between healthy human individuals. Study-wide results and caveats: Naive subsets generally exceeded memory subsets in estimated richness.

Material for sequencing was naive CD8+ T cells sorted from blood. The gene calls are TRBV7-9 and TRBJ2-2, with TRBD2 matching 8 bases. The origin of this receptor is a man aged 18-30 years in good health. The CDR3 sequence is CASSPGLVLPGELFF. The DNA for the CDR3 is TGTGCCAGCAGCCCGGGACTAGTACTCCCCGGGGAGCTGTTTTTT. The entire variable domain, with the rest obtained from reference TRBV7-9 and TRBJ2-2, is as follows: DTGVSQNPRHKITKRGQNVTFRCDPISEHNRLYWYRQTLGQGPEFLTYFQNEAQLEKSRLLSDRFSAERPKGSFSTLEIQRTEQGDSAMYLCASSPGLVLPGELFFGEGSRLTVL.